This T cell receptor (beta chain) was recorded in a study of early T cells in non-severe SARS-CoV-2 infection (dated by TCRdb to about 2021). The study in broad terms: Because TCR sequencing relied on bulk RNA taken from unsorted whole blood, pairing of alpha and beta chains was not possible. Findings and caveats that apply to the study as a whole: VDJdb matching was skewed toward anti-spike CD8 responses and likely underestimated virus-specific expansions by missing private and CD4 specificities.

With respect to this clonotype: This receptor's antigen is unknown. Base qualities are not recorded, but no much larger clone differs from it by a single base.

This was a case-control study nested in a cohort of healthcare workers in London, UK, who had nasopharyngeal swab PCR tests and blood samples taken every week. Healthcare workers were recruited during the week of the UK lockdown, between 23 and 31 March 2020, and followed weekly for up to roughly 15 weeks. Receptor amplification or capture employed 5' RACE. Instrument used: NextSeq 500. The TCR library protocol attached unique molecular identifiers to individual cDNA molecules to correct for sequencing error and PCR bias. Sequencing covered both TCR alpha and beta chains, and within each sample the abundances of alpha and beta sequences were tightly co-correlated. The study's own analysis went as follows. Decombinator V4 was used to perform V gene, J gene and CDR3 annotation of TCR sequences. TCRs were defined as expanded if a significant change between any two time points was detected under a Poisson model with p below 0.0001. TCR abundances were normalised to the total number of TCRs sequenced per sample and were expressed as counts per million. MAIT TCRs were defined by TRAV1-2 paired with TRAJ12, TRAJ20 or TRAJ33, and iNKT TCRs by TRAV10 paired with TRAJ18. VDJdb, accessed 1 November 2021, was searched for CMV, EBV and SARS-CoV-2 annotated TCRs, excluding TCRs annotated for multiple antigens. The public sequencing data were trimmed at Q25 with fastp and processed into clonotypes with MiXCR by TCRdb, which kept only in-frame beta chains. Identical CDR3 protein sequences are pooled into one entry, listed with their most common genes and DNA. The V and J calls and clone size are TCRdb's, not the authors'. The sample profile shows some 91,000 distinct CDR3 sequences; under 15% of them were found once. Around 5.8% of the sample lies in the top ten.

The V end loses 8 bases and the J end loses 6 bases, and a stretch of 10 bases separates them. The germline V gene (reference sequence) yields MNHNY for CDR1 and SVGAGI for CDR2. From the cysteine up to the phenylalanine, the CDR3 has a length of 11 residues. The entry retains the CDR3 DNA only, 33 bases that are in frame from base 1. Here the chain combines TRBV6-6 and TRBJ1-2; there is no confident call for the D gene. The material sequenced was whole blood. The clonotype comes from an adult who was a healthcare worker with PCR-confirmed SARS-CoV-2 infection or an uninfected control (not recorded which). At the DNA level, the sequence is TGTGCCAGCGAAAGCCCTGATGGCTACACCTTC. Its translation reads: CASESPDGYTF.